This TCR beta chain came from a study of untreated major depressive disorder. Points from the study as a whole: A comparatively small sample limits the generalizability of these findings.

The CDR3 spans 12 residues. Deletions cut 7 bases from V and 2 bases from J, with 10 bases between. CDR1 and CDR2 from the germline V gene are SQVTM and ANQGSEA. In its sample, this clone was seen once. Its antigen is unknown. Participants were all of European descent. Generated by immunoSEQ multiplex PCR, the TCRdb table keeps only in-frame clones and is missing some. Of 21,000 or so clones in the sample, roughly 93% are singletons; the top ten hold 0.25% to 0.35%. This sequence originates from a man in his thirties or forties in good health. The V gene is TRBV29-1, the J gene TRBJ2-3, with D perhaps matching TRBD2 (5 bases). The sample taken for sequencing was CD4+ T cells from PBMCs. The CDR3 coding sequence is TGCAGCGCCCTGACTAACACAGATACGCAGTATTTT. Protein product: CSALTNTDTQYF.